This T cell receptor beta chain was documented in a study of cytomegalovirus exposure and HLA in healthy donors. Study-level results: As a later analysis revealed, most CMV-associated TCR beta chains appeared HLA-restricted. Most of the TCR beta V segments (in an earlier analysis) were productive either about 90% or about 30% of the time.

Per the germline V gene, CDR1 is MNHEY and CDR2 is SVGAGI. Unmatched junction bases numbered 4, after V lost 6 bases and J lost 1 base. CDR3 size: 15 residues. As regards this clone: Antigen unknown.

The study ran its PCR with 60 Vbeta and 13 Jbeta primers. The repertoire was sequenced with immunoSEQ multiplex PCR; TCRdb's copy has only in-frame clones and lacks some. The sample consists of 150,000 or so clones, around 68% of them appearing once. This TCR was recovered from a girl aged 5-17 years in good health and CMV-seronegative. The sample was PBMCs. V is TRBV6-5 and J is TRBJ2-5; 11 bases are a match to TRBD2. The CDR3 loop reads CASRYSGGAQETQYF. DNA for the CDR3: TGTGCCAGCAGATATAGCGGGGGGGCCCAAGAGACCCAGTACTTC.